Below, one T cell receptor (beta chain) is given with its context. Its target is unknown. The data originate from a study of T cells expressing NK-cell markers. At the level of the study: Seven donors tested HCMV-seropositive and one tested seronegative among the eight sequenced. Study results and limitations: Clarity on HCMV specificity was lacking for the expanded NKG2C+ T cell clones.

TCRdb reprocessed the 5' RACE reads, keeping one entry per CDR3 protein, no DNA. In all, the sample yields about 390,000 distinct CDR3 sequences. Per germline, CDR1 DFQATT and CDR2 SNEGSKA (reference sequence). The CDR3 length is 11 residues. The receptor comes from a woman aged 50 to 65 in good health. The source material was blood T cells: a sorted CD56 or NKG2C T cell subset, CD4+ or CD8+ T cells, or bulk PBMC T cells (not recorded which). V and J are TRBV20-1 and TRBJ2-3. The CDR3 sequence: CSARWKDTQYF.